Listed below are T cell receptor beta chains from one sample, sequenced in a study of cytomegalovirus exposure and HLA in healthy donors. Some clones are missing from TCRdb's copy, which holds only in-frame ones; the method was immunoSEQ multiplex PCR. The top ten clones hold around 2.8% of a sample with under 70,000 clones, roughly 79% of them seen once. The material sequenced was PBMCs. These receptors were collected from a man aged 45-60 years in good health and CMV-seronegative. Both conserved end residues are trimmed from each CDR3.

TRBV6-6	TRBJ1-1	ASSYFVPTRGAF
TRBV6-6	TRBJ2-7	ASSYSPPGVGEQY
TRBV6-5	TRBJ2-2	ASSSANTGELF
TRBV18	TRBJ2-7	ASSPVVWTESYEQY
TRBV6-5	TRBJ2-7	ASSVDRGKQY
TRBV5-6	TRBJ1-5	ASSLTGTGNQPQH
TRBV13	TRBJ2-7	ASSSRLYNDEQY
TRBV19	TRBJ1-2	ASIDRDHYGYT
TRBV6-1	TRBJ2-7	ASRMELASEQY
TRBV19	TRBJ2-7	ASSREGAGEQY
TRBV5-4	TRBJ2-2	ASSFAGGGPGELF
TRBV7-3	TRBJ2-1	ASSLGLAGQKSSYNEQF
TRBV28	TRBJ2-3	ASSTPRLAGGPTDTQY
TRBV6-4	TRBJ2-3	ASSDGGATDTQY
TRBV19	TRBJ2-7	ASSIGSGPTYEQY
TRBV9	TRBJ2-1	ASSVAGLNNEQF
TRBV21-1	TRBJ1-3	ASSKGSGHTGNTIY
TRBV5-8	TRBJ2-7	ASSLGSGSYEQY
TRBV6-5	TRBJ1-1	ASTPDLATEAF
TRBV5-3	TRBJ2-7	ARSSGQGGTAY
TRBV7-2	TRBJ1-1	ASSLWSGNTEAF
TRBV6-1	TRBJ2-7	ASSEVWQPRGEQY
TRBV7-9	TRBJ1-2	ASRQGTDVYGYT
TRBV6-5	TRBJ2-7	ASSYSSGAEQY
TRBV9	TRBJ1-6	ASSITGGLSPLH
TRBV11-2	TRBJ1-2	ASSANRDRAFGYT
TRBV4-2	TRBJ2-3	ASSQVPVGADTQY
TRBV5-1	TRBJ2-3	ASLAGGADTQY
TRBV7-9	TRBJ2-5	ASSLDQGIRETQY
TRBV7-2	TRBJ1-1	ASSSGGGVSTEAF
TRBV7-3	TRBJ2-2	ASSPLRGNTGELF
TRBV19	TRBJ2-7	ASPGQGGGEQY
TRBV7-8	TRBJ2-3	ASSPSPRYTDTQY
TRBV7-3	TRBJ2-3	ATSGTGSDTQY
TRBV7-9	TRBJ1-2	ASNIGLSGTPSNYGYT
TRBV5-1	TRBJ2-7	ASSLYVTGDEQY
TRBV28	TRBJ2-2	ASRRLAGASNTGELF
TRBV5-1	TRBJ2-7	ASSSGGPSGEQY
TRBV7-9	TRBJ2-5	ASSGSQYQETQY
TRBV21-1	TRBJ1-6	ASSEDRSSYNSPLH
TRBV14	TRBJ1-4	ASSQSDKASNEKLF
TRBV18	TRBJ2-5	ASSPPGSQETQY
TRBV11-2	TRBJ2-7	ASSSLQFLRQGTAYEQY
TRBV5-4	TRBJ2-1	ASSSPGYEQF
TRBV25-1	TRBJ1-6	ASSEPRQGTSPLH
TRBV19	TRBJ2-1	ASSIRTSGVYTRQGEQF
TRBV4-1	TRBJ1-1	ASSQDGKLQAF